The next 10 T cell receptor beta chains were all read from a single sample in a study of blood T cells in healthy people across ages. Through a sample-barcoded 5' primer and a J-beta primer mix, a second PCR was run for roughly 6 to 11 cycles. TCRdb recomputed calls from the 5' RACE reads with MiXCR, one row per CDR3 protein. In the table there are around 1,500,000 distinct CDR3 sequences, approximately 40% of which are singletons. The sequenced material came from blood. These receptors all stem from a woman aged 18-30 years in good health.

The chain employs TRBV12-5 and TRBJ1-2; D gene unclear. Trimming stripped 0 bases from V and 4 bases from J, with 12 bases between. The germline gives CDR1 LGHNT, CDR2 FRNRAP. There are 15 residues in the CDR3. CDR3 loop: CASGLVGHAGYGYTF. The CDR3 nucleotides are TGTGCTAGTGGTTTGGTAGGCCATGCCGGCTATGGCTACACCTTC.

This clonotype was seen many times. The chain has TRBV4-1 and TRBJ2-5; a possible D gene is TRBD2 (5 bases). CDR1 and CDR2 from the germline V gene are MGHRA and YSYEKL. Trimming shortened V by 4 bases and J by 4 bases, and 16 bases separated the two germline ends. This CDR3 has 15 residues. The CDR3: CASSPGSRRGETQYF. CDR3 coding DNA: TGCGCCAGCAGCCCCGGTAGTAGACGGGGAGAGACCCAGTACTTC.

This clonotype came up once. The V gene is TRBV11-3, the J gene TRBJ2-5; D may be TRBD1 (5 bases). CDR1 SGHNT and CDR2 YENEEA come from the germline V gene. V lost 1 base and J 0 bases, leaving 9 bases between the germline ends. The CDR3 spans 15 residues. CDR3 sequence: CASSLGLGDQETQYF. CDR3 DNA: TGTGCCAGCAGCTTAGGATTAGGGGACCAAGAGACCCAGTACTTC.

This clonotype was counted ten times or more. CDR3 bases: TGTGCCAGCAGCCCTTCTAGGACAGATACGCAGTATTTT. It specifies CASSPSRTDTQYF. The V call is TRBV14, the J call TRBJ2-3; D gene uncertain. Germline V gene sequence: CDR1 SGHDN, CDR2 FVKESK. V dropped 4 bases and J dropped 3 bases, with 8 bases sitting between them. The length of the CDR3 is 13 residues. Full variable domain (rest looked up from reference TRBV14 and TRBJ2-3): EAGVTQFPSHSVIEKGQTVTLRCDPISGHDNLYWYRRVMGKEIKFLLHFVKESKQDESGMPNNRFLAERTGGTYSTLKVQPAELEDSGVYFCASSPSRTDTQYFGPGTRLTVL.

The rearrangement links TRBV12-3 or TRBV12-4 to TRBJ1-5; 11 bases fit TRBD1. J gave up 10 bases and V 5 bases, and 10 bases lay outside the gene matches. CDR3 length: 15 residues. CDR3 nucleotide sequence: TGTGCCAGCAGTCCAGGTGGGACAGGGGGAATTCCCCAGCATTTT. This sequence encodes CASSPGGTGGIPQHF.

This clonotype was seen more than once but under ten times. The chain couples TRBV20-1 to TRBJ1-2, with a weak D call TRBD1 (5 bases). Germline CDR1 DFQATT, CDR2 SNEGSKA (reference sequence). Trimming took off 6 bases at V and 8 bases at J, with 19 bases between the two ends. The CDR3 spans 13 residues. The CDR3 loop is CSADRDPNGGYTF. The CDR3 bases are TGCAGTGCCGACCGGGACCCTAACGGAGGCTACACCTTC.

CDR3: CASSQESLAGREQYF. CDR3 coding DNA: TGCGCCAGCAGCCAAGAAAGTTTGGCAGGGCGCGAGCAGTACTTC. The chain has TRBV4-1 and TRBJ2-7; a weak D match, TRBD1 (5 bases). The V and J ends lost 0 bases and 6 bases respectively, with 15 bases between them. Germline loops: CDR1 MGHRA, CDR2 YSYEKL. CDR3 length equals 15 residues.

This clonotype appeared a single time. The V and J genes are TRBV4-2 and TRBJ1-2; 9 bases line up with TRBD1. V lost 5 bases to trimming and J lost 4 bases; unmatched junction nucleotides: 14. Germline V gene lookup returns CDR1 LGHNA and CDR2 YNFKEQ. The CDR3 length is 17 residues. In DNA form, the CDR3 reads TGTGCCAGCAGCGATTGGACAGGGGCGCGGACCGTCTATGGCTACACCTTC. Amino acid sequence: CASSDWTGARTVYGYTF.

As concerns this clonotype: An end of the junction differs from the germline gene, which may be a read error. CDR3 DNA sequence: TGTGCCAACAGCGTGGACTACGAGCAGTACTTC. Amino acid sequence: CANSVDYEQYF. V and J are TRBV5-5 and TRBJ2-5; D is unclear. The J call may be incorrect, as the DNA end agrees better with TRBJ2-7. The length of the CDR3 is 11 residues. Germline assignment: CDR1 SGHKS and CDR2 YYEKEE (reference sequence).

This clonotype occurred a few times. This chain joins TRBV20-1 and TRBJ2-1; the match to TRBD2 covers 7 bases. From germline, CDR1 is DFQATT and CDR2 SNEGSKA (reference sequence). The CDR3 totals 16 residues. The V segment lost 0 bases and the J segment 8 bases; nucleotides outside the gene matches: 13. CDR3 sequence reads: CSARDRERGRIDEQFF. CDR3 coding DNA: TGCAGTGCTAGAGATCGGGAGCGGGGACGAATCGATGAGCAGTTCTTC.